This T cell receptor (beta chain) was identified during a study of CD8 T cells in Susac syndrome. As for this clonotype: Antigen specificity is unknown.

Random hexamers were used to reverse transcribe roughly 0.5 to 1 ug of RNA. One entry per CDR3 protein, called by TCRdb with MiXCR from the immunoSEQ multiplex PCR reads. Among about 71,000 distinct CDR3 sequences, roughly 95% were seen once, and the ten largest hold 0.085% to 0.14%. Sequencing targeted TCR beta in T cells from blood (CD8+ and CD4+). Negative isolation was used for CD8+ and CD4+ T cells and FACS enrichment for TEMRA cells. Trimming left V 3 bases short and J 0 bases short, with 6 bases between. There are 13 residues in the CDR3. Study-wide points: The number of individuals included in the study's TCR sequencing and HLA analysis was acknowledged as relatively small.

The chain uses TRBV12-3 or TRBV12-4 and TRBJ2-7; D is ambiguous. This clonotype was sampled from a human donor with multiple sclerosis. The specimen sequenced was CD4+ T cells from PBMCs. CDR3 in amino acids: CASSLWGSYEQYF. CDR3 coding DNA: TGTGCCAGCAGTTTGTGGGGCTCCTACGAGCAGTACTTC.